The entry that follows covers one TCR beta chain sequence. The data originate from a study of blood T cell repertoires in COVID-19. V gave up 4 bases and J gave up 5 bases, with 6 bases separating them. CDR3 size: 12 residues. CDR1 and CDR2 from the germline V gene are SGHNT and YYREEE (reference sequence). Clones were read by immunoSEQ multiplex PCR, and TCRdb kept only the in-frame ones, dropping some. The sample lists over 75,000 clones, more than 70% occurring once. This chain joins TRBV5-4 and TRBJ2-2; a weak D match, TRBD2 (5 bases). This TCR came from a human donor in a cohort sampled during active COVID-19. Sample: peripheral blood. The CDR3 DNA is TGTGCCAGCAGCCGGAGGACCGGGGAGCTGTTTTTT. Encoded protein: CASSRRTGELFF.